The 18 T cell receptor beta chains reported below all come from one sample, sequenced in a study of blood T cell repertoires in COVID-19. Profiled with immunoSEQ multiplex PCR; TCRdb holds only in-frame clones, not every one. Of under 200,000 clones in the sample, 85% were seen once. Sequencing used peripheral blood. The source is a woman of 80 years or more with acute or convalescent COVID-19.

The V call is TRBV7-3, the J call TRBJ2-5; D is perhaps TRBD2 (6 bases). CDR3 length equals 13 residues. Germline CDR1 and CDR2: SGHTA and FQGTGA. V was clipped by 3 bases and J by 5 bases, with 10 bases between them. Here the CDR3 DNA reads TGTGCCAGCAGCTTCGGAAGCGGGGAGACCCAGTACTTC. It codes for CASSFGSGETQYF.

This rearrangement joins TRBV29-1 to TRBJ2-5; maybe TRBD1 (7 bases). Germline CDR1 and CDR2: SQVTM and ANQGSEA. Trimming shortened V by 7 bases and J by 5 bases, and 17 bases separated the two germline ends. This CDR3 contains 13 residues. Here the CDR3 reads CSARTGAGETQYF. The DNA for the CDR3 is TGCAGCGCCCGGACAGGCGCGGGGGAGACCCAGTACTTC.

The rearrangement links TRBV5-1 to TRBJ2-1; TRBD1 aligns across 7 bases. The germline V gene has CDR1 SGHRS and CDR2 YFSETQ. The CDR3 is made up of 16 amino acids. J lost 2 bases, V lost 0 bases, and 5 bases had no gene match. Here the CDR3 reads CASSLVPQGAYNEQFF. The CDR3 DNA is TGCGCCAGCAGCTTGGTTCCCCAGGGGGCCTACAATGAGCAGTTCTTC.

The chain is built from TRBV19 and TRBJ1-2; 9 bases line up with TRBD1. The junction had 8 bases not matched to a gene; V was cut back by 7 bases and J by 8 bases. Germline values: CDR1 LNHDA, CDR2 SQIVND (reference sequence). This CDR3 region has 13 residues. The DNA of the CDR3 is TGTGCCAGTACCCGACAGGGGGTAGAGGGCTACACCTTC. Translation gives CASTRQGVEGYTF.

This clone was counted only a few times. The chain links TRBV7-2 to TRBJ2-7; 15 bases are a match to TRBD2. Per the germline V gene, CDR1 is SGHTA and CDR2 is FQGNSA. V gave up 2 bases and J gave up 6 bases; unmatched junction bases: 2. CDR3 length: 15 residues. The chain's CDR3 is CASSLLGLAGGEQYF. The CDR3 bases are TGTGCCAGCAGCTTACTGGGACTAGCGGGAGGCGAGCAGTACTTC.

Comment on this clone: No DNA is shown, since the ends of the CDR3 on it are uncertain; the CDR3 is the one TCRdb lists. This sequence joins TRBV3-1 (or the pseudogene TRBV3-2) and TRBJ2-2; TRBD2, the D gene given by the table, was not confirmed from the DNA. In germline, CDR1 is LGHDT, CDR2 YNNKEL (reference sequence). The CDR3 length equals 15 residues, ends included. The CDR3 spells CASSSSSVNTGELFF.

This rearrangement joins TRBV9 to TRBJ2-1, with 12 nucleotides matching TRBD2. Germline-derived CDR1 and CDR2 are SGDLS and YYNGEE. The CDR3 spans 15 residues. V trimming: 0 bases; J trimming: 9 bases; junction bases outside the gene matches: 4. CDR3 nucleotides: TGTGCCAGCAGCGTAGGACTAGCGGGAGTGACTGAGCAGTTCTTC. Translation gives CASSVGLAGVTEQFF. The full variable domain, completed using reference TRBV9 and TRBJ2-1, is DSGVTQTPKHLITATGQRVTLRCSPRSGDLSVYWYQQSLDQGLQFLIQYYNGEERAKGNILERFSAQQFPDLHSELNLSSLELGDSALYFCASSVGLAGVTEQFFGPGTRLTVL.

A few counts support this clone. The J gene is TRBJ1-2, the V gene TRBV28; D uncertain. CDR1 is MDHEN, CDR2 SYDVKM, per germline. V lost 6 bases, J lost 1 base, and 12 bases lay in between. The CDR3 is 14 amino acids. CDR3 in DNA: TGTGCCAGCAGCCCCCTAACAGTTAACTATGGCTACACCTTC. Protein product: CASSPLTVNYGYTF.

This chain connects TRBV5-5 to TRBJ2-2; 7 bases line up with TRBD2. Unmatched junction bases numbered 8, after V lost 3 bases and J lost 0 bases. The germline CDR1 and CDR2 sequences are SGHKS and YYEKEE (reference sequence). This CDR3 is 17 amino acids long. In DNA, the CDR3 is TGTGCCAGCAGCTCCCTCGGGACTATATCGAACACCGGGGAGCTGTTTTTT. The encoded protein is CASSSLGTISNTGELFF.

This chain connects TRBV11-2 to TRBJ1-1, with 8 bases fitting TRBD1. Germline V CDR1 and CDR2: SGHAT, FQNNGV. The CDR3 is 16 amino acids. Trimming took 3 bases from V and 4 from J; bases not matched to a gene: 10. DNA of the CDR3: TGTGCCAGCAGCTTTCGGACAGGGAGATTCAGCACTGAAGCTTTCTTT. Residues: CASSFRTGRFSTEAFF.

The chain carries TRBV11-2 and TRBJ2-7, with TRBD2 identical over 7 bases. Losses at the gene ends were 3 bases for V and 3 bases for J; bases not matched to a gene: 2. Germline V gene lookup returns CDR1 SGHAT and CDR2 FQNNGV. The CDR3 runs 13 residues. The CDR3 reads CASSFGGSYEQYF. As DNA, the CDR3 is TGTGCCAGCAGCTTTGGCGGGAGCTACGAGCAGTACTTC.

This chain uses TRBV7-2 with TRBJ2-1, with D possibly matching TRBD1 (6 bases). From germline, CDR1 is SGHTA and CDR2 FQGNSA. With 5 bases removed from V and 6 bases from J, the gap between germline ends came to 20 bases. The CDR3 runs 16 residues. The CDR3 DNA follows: TGTGCCAGCAGCCCTCACGGGGCAGGGGTCAGCAATGAGCAGTTCTTC. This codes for CASSPHGAGVSNEQFF.

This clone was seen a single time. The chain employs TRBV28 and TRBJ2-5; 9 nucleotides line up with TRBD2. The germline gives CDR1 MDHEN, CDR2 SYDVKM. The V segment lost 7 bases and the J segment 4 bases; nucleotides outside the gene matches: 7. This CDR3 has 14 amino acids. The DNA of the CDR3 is TGTGCCAGCACCCCTAGCGGGAAGGTAGAGACCCAGTACTTC. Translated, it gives CASTPSGKVETQYF.

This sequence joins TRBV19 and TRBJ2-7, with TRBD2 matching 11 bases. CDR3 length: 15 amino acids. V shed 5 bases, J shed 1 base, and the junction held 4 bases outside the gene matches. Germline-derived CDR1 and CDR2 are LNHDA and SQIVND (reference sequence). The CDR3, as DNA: TGTGCCAGTAGTCCTACTAGCGGGAGTTCCTACGAGCAGTACTTC. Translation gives CASSPTSGSSYEQYF.

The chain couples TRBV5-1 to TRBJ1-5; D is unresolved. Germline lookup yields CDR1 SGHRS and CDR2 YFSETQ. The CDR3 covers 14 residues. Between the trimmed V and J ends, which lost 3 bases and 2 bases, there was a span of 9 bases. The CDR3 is CASSSIGGNQPQHF. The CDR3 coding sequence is TGCGCCAGCAGCTCCATCGGGGGCAATCAGCCCCAGCATTTT.

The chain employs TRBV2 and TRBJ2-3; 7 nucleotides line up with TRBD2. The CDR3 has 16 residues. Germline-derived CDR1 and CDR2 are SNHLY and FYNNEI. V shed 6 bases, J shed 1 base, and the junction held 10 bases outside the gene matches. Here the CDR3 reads CASRYASLAGTDTQYF. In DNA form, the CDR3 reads TGTGCCAGCAGGTACGCTTCCCTAGCGGGCACAGATACGCAGTATTTT. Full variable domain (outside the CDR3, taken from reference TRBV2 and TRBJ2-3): EPEVTQTPSHQVTQMGQEVILRCVPISNHLYFYWYRQILGQKVEFLVSFYNNEISEKSEIFDDQFSVERPDGSNFTLKIRSTKLEDSAMYFCASRYASLAGTDTQYFGPGTRLTVL.

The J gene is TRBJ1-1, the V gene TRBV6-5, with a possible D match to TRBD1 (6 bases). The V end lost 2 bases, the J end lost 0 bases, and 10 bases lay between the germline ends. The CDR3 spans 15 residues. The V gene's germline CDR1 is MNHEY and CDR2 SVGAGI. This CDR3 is CASSYPGQLNTEAFF. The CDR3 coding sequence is TGTGCCAGCAGTTACCCGGGACAATTGAACACTGAAGCTTTCTTT.

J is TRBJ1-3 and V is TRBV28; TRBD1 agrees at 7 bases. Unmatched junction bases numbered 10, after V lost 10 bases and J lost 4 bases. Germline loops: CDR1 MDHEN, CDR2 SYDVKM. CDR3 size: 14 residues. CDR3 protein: CATTETGLGNTIYF. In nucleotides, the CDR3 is TGTGCCACAACTGAGACAGGGTTAGGAAACACCATATATTTT.